This TCR beta chain was sequenced for a study of post-analysis software for immune sequencing data. Tagging with unique molecular identifiers was a feature of the TCR beta cDNA libraries. With about 0.95 to 10 million T cells as the source, 450,000 to 600,000 cDNA molecules resulted. Each CDR3 protein is one row after TCRdb ran MiXCR on the PCR reads. The table lists hundreds of thousands of distinct CDR3 sequences, around 60% of them singletons. Sample: blood. This clonotype was sampled from a girl aged 2 to 9 with multiple sclerosis.

This CDR3 reads CASSTPTSGLYEQYF. CDR3 nucleotide sequence: TGTGCCAGCAGCACCCCGACTAGCGGGCTCTACGAGCAGTACTTC. The chain is built from TRBV11-2 and TRBJ2-7, with 10 bases fitting TRBD2. Germline V gene data show CDR1 as SGHAT and CDR2 as FQNNGV. The V gene end was trimmed by 5 bases and the J gene end by 3 bases; junction bases not matched to a gene: 7. CDR3 length: 15 amino acids.